Shown below are 17 T cell receptor beta chains from a single sample sequenced in a study of low-dose radiotherapy and immunotherapy resistance in tumors (dated 2022 in TCRdb). Sequenced using an Illumina HiSeq 2500. First-strand cDNA was synthesized with Superscript III and a set of TRAV- and TRBV-specific primers, covering both TCRalpha and TCRbeta chains. TCRs were amplified with Phusion for 20 PCR cycles, with a constant-region primer paired with the adapter attached to the V primers. Using fastp at Q25 and MiXCR, TCRdb reprocessed the public reads and kept productive beta chains. Each entry merges the rows of one CDR3 protein and shows their most common DNA and genes. In all, the sample holds tens of thousands of distinct CDR3 sequences, and around 17% of those were seen once. The ten largest clones add up to less than 3.5% of the sample. The sample's time point, from its label and the paper: before trial treatment.

The starting material was PBMCs, obtained before treatment. Receptor source: a male donor with prostate cancer.

This clonotype was counted many times. The gene calls are TRBV25-1 and TRBJ2-5, with D maybe TRBD2 (6 bases). V was pared by 1 base and J by 3 bases, with 12 bases between. The CDR3 is 15 residues long. Germline CDR1 MGHDK, CDR2 SYGVNS. The CDR3 nucleotides are TGTGCCAGCAGTGAATGGGAACTAGCAGAAGAGACCCAGTACTTC. This translates into CASSEWELAEETQYF.

This clonotype has more than one count but fewer than ten. This chain connects TRBV5-5 to TRBJ2-3; D unclear. The germline V gene encodes CDR1 SGHKS and CDR2 YYEKEE (reference sequence). This CDR3 comprises 16 residues. Between the trimmed V and J ends, which lost 0 bases and 0 bases, there was a span of 11 bases. The CDR3 DNA follows: TGTGCCAGCAGCTTGGGCGGTGCATTTAGCACAGATACGCAGTATTTT. It codes for CASSLGGAFSTDTQYF.

This clonotype occurred many times. The chain couples TRBV11-1 to TRBJ1-1; 7 positions agree with TRBD1. The V segment lost 7 bases and the J segment 3 bases; nucleotides outside the gene matches: 8. The V gene's germline CDR1 is SGHAT and CDR2 FQDESV (reference sequence). The CDR3 contains 14 residues. CDR3: CASTTQGSYTEAFF. The DNA for the CDR3 is TGTGCCAGCACCACACAGGGGTCGTACACTGAAGCTTTCTTT.

The table lists this clonotype with many counts. This chain uses TRBV20-1 with TRBJ2-3; the D gene could be TRBD1 or TRBD2 (6 bases each). V gave up 8 bases and J gave up 0 bases, with 21 bases separating them. The length of the CDR3 is 16 residues. CDR1 and CDR2 from the germline V gene are DFQATT and SNEGSKA (reference sequence). The CDR3 protein is CSYGGSTGNSTDTQYF. CDR3 nucleotides: TGCAGTTACGGGGGTAGTACAGGGAACAGCACAGATACGCAGTATTTT.

Regarding this clonotype: A much more abundant neighbour one base away suggests this may be a read error. This chain uses TRBV19 with TRBJ2-7; the match to TRBD2 covers 7 bases. The germline gives CDR1 LNHDA, CDR2 SQIVND (reference sequence). V was pared by 6 bases and J by 7 bases, with 24 bases of the junction left unmatched. The CDR3 contains 18 residues. The CDR3 region is CASSTFPLVGGWGNEQYF. The CDR3 DNA follows: TGTGCCAGTAGCACCTTCCCCTTGGTGGGGGGGTGGGGGAATGAGCAGTACTTC.

This clonotype showed up many times. The chain uses TRBV3-1 and TRBJ1-1, with TRBD1 identical over 8 bases. Looked up from germline, CDR1 is LGHDT and CDR2 is YNNKEL (reference sequence). V trimming: 4 bases; J trimming: 6 bases; junction bases outside the gene matches: 10. The CDR3 is 15 amino acids. CDR3 DNA: TGTGCCAGCAGCCCTTGGACAGGGAGTGTCGCTGAAGCTTTCTTT. As protein: CASSPWTGSVAEAFF. The complete variable domain, with remaining parts taken from reference TRBV3-1 and TRBJ1-1, reads DTAVSQTPKYLVTQMGNDKSIKCEQNLGHDTMYWYKQDSKKFLKIMFSYNNKELIINETVPNRFSPKSPDKAHLNLHINSLELGDSAVYFCASSPWTGSVAEAFFGQGTRLTVV.

This clonotype turned up a few times. The V call is TRBV11-3, the J call TRBJ2-1; 8 nucleotides agree with TRBD1. The CDR3 runs 15 residues. The trim removed 5 bases at V and 6 bases at J, leaving 9 bases unmatched. Looked up from germline, CDR1 is SGHNT and CDR2 is YENEEA. This CDR3 reads CASSPQDRAANEQFF. The CDR3, as DNA: TGTGCCAGCAGCCCGCAGGACAGGGCGGCCAATGAGCAGTTCTTC.

There are many counts of this clonotype. This rearrangement joins TRBV30 to TRBJ1-5; D remains ambiguous. V was pared by 2 bases and J by 0 bases, with 5 bases between. The CDR3 loop spans 13 amino acids. CDR1 and CDR2 from the germline V gene are GTSNPN and SVGIG (reference sequence). The CDR3 sequence is CAWSLGSNQPQHF. CDR3 DNA: TGTGCCTGGAGTTTAGGTAGCAATCAGCCCCAGCATTTT.

This clonotype was detected ten times or more. The V call is TRBV2, the J call TRBJ2-2; 10 bases match TRBD2. Germline V gives CDR1 SNHLY, CDR2 FYNNEI. Losses at the gene ends were 4 bases for V and 0 bases for J; bases not matched to a gene: 11. The CDR3 has 19 amino acids. This CDR3 reads CASSVVASGGIANTGELFF. The CDR3 nucleotides are TGTGCCAGCAGTGTGGTGGCTAGCGGGGGCATCGCGAACACCGGGGAGCTGTTTTTT.

J is TRBJ2-7 and V is TRBV18; D may be TRBD2 (6 bases). Trimming pared 3 bases from V and 2 bases from J, leaving 17 bases between. The CDR3 is 16 residues long. Germline V CDR1 and CDR2: KGHSH, LQKENI. In nucleotides, the CDR3 is TGTGCCAGCTCACCCTCAGGGCGGGGACCAACCTACGAGCAGTACTTC. This translates into CASSPSGRGPTYEQYF.

This clonotype was seen many times. The V call is TRBV5-5, the J call TRBJ2-3; TRBD2 aligns across 7 bases. Germline values: CDR1 SGHKS, CDR2 YYEKEE (reference sequence). V lost 3 bases to trimming and J lost 6 bases; unmatched junction nucleotides: 13. This CDR3 has 16 amino acids. The CDR3 nucleotides read TGTGCCAGCAGCTGGAGACTAGCCGGAGGGAGGGATACGCAGTATTTT. Its protein product is CASSWRLAGGRDTQYF. Filled out from reference TRBV5-5 and TRBJ2-3, the complete variable domain reads DAGVTQSPTHLIKTRGQQVTLRCSPISGHKSVSWYQQVLGQGPQFIFQYYEKEERGRGNFPDRFSARQFPNYSSELNVNALLLGDSALYLCASSWRLAGGRDTQYFGPGTRLTVL.

On this clonotype: A much bigger clone sits one base away, suggesting this may be a read error. The genes are TRBV6-1 and TRBJ2-2; D might be TRBD2 (5 bases). The CDR3 consists of 13 residues. Germline V CDR1 and CDR2: MNHNS, SASEGT. The CDR3 nucleotides read TGTGCCAGCAGCGTTGGAGACACCGGGGAGCTGCTTTTT. This gives the protein CASSVGDTGELLF.

This clonotype was picked up many times. CDR3 sequence reads: CSVGRGQGMDTQYF. In DNA, the CDR3 is TGCAGCGTTGGAAGAGGACAGGGCATGGATACGCAGTATTTT. This chain uses TRBV29-1 with TRBJ2-3; 8 bases match TRBD1. Germline V gene lookup returns CDR1 SQVTM and CDR2 ANQGSEA. CDR3 length: 14 amino acids. V was pared by 4 bases and J by 6 bases, with 9 bases of the junction left unmatched.

This clonotype showed up many times. The chain combines TRBV9 with TRBJ2-7; 11 positions agree with TRBD2. J gave up 2 bases and V 0 bases, and 1 base lay outside the gene matches. Germline assignment: CDR1 SGDLS and CDR2 YYNGEE. The CDR3 has 15 residues. CDR3 nucleotides: TGTGCCAGCAGCGTAGGACTAGCGGGGACCTACGAGCAGTACTTC. The encoded protein is CASSVGLAGTYEQYF.

Many counts were recorded for this clonotype. V and J are TRBV28 and TRBJ2-7, with D perhaps TRBD1 (5 bases). Trimming stripped 3 bases from V and 2 bases from J, with 17 bases between. Germline lookup yields CDR1 MDHEN and CDR2 SYDVKM. There are 16 residues in the CDR3. The CDR3 spells CASSLAHRTAAYEQYF. The CDR3 nucleotides read TGTGCCAGCAGTTTGGCCCACAGGACGGCGGCCTACGAGCAGTACTTC.

This clonotype was recorded at least ten times. The CDR3 DNA follows: TGCAGTGCTAGTGTGCGGGGCCCCACAGATACGCAGTATTTT. Translation: CSASVRGPTDTQYF. V gene TRBV20-1 combines with J gene TRBJ2-3; D might be TRBD2 (6 bases). Deletions cut 3 bases from V and 2 bases from J, with 12 bases between. Germline CDR1 reads DFQATT; CDR2 reads SNEGSKA (reference sequence). This CDR3 has 14 residues.

This clonotype was detected ten times or more. V and J are TRBV11-2 and TRBJ1-5; tentatively, D is TRBD1 (5 bases). CDR3 size: 13 residues. Germline values: CDR1 SGHAT, CDR2 FQNNGV. Between the trimmed V and J ends, which lost 4 bases and 5 bases, there was a span of 9 bases. Here the CDR3 DNA reads TGTGCCAGCAGCTCTCAGGGAGATCAGCCCCAGCATTTT. It specifies CASSSQGDQPQHF.